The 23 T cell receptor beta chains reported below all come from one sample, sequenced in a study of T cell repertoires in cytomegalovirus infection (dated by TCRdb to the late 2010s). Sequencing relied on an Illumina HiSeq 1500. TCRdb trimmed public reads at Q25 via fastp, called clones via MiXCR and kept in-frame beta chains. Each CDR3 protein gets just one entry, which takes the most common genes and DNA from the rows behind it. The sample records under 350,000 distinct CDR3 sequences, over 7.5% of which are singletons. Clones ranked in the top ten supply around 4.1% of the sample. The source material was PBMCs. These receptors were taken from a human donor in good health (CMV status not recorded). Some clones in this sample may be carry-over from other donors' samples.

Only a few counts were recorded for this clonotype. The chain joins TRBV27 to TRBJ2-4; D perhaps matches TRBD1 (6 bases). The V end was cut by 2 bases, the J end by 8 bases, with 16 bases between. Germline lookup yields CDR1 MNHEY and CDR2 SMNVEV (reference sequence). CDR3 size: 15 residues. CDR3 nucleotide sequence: TGTGCCAGCAGTTTACGGGATTCAGGGGTGGACATTCAGTACTTC. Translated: CASSLRDSGVDIQYF.

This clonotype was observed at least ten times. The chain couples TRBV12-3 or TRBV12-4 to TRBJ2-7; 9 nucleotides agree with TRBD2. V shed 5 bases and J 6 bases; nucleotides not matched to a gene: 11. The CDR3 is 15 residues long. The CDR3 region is CASSGPGLALGEQYF. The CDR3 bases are TGTGCCAGCAGTGGCCCTGGACTAGCGCTCGGCGAGCAGTACTTC.

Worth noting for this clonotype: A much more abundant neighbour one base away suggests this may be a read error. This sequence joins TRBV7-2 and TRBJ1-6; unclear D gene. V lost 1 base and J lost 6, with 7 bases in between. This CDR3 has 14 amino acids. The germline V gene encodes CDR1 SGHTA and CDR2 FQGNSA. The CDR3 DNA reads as TGTACCAGCAGCTTAGTTATGTCTAATTCACCCCTCCACTTT. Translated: CTSSLVMSNSPLHF.

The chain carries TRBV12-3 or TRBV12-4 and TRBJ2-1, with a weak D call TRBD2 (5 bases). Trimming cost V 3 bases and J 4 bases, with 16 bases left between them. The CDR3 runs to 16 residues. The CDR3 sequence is CASSLGTTRGYNEQFF. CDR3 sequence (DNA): TGTGCCAGCAGTTTGGGAACGACACGGGGTTACAATGAGCAGTTCTTC.

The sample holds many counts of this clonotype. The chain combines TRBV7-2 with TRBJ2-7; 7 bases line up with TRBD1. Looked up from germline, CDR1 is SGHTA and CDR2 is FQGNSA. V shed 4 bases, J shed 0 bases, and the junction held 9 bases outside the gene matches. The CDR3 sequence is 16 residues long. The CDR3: CASSSQGNLNSYEQYF. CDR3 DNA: TGTGCCAGCAGCTCACAGGGGAATCTTAACTCCTACGAGCAGTACTTC.

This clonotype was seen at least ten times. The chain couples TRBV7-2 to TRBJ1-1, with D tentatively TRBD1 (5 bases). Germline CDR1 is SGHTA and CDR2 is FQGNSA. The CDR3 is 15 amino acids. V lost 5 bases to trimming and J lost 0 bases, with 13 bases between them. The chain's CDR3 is CASSRTQDLNTEAFF. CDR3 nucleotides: TGTGCCAGCAGCCGAACACAGGACCTGAACACTGAAGCTTTCTTT.

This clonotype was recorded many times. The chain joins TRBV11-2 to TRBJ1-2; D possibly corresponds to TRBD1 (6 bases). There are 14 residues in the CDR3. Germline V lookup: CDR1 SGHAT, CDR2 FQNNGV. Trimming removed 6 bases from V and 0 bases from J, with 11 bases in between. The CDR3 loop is CASRTGHTNYGYTF. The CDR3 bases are TGTGCCAGCAGAACGGGACACACTAACTATGGCTACACCTTC. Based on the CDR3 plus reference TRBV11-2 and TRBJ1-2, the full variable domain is EAGVAQSPRYKIIEKRQSVAFWCNPISGHATLYWYQQILGQGPKLLIQFQNNGVVDDSQLPKDRFSAERLKGVDSTLKIQPAKLEDSAVYLCASRTGHTNYGYTFGSGTRLTVV.

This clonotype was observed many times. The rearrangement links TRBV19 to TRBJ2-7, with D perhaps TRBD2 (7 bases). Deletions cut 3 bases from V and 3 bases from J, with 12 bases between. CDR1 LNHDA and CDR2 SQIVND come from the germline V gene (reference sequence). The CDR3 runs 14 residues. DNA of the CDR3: TGTGCCAGTAGTATGGGGAGGGGGAGCTACGAGCAGTACTTC. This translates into CASSMGRGSYEQYF.

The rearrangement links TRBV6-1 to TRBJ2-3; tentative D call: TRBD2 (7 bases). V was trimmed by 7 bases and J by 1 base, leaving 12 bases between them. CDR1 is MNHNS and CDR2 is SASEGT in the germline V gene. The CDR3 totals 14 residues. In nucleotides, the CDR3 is TGTGCCAGCAACACGGGGGGCCGCACAGATACGCAGTATTTT. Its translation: CASNTGGRTDTQYF.

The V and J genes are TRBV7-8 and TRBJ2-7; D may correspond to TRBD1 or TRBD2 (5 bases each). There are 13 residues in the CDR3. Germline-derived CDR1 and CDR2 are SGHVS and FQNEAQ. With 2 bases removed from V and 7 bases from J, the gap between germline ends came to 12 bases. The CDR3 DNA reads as TGTGCCAGCAGCTTAAGACAGACGGGGGAGCAGTACTTC. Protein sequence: CASSLRQTGEQYF.

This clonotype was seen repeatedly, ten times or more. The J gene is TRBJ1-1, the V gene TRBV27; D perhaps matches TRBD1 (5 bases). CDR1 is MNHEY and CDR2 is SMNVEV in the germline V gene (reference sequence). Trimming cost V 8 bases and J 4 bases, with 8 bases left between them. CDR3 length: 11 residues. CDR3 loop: CASLGGTEAFF. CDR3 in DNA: TGTGCCAGCTTGGGGGGCACTGAAGCTTTCTTT.

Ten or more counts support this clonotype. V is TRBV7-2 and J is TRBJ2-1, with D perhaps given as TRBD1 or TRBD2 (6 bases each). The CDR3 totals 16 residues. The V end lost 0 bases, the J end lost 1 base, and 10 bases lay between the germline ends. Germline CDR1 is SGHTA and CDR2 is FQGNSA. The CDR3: CASSLAQGRSYNEQFF. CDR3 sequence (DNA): TGTGCCAGCAGCTTAGCGCAGGGGAGGTCCTACAATGAGCAGTTCTTC. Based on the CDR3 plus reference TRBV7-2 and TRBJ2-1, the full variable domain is GAGVSQSPSNKVTEKGKDVELRCDPISGHTALYWYRQSLGQGLEFLIYFQGNSAPDKSGLPSDRFSAERTGGSVSTLTIQRTQQEDSAVYLCASSLAQGRSYNEQFFGPGTRLTVL.

The CDR3 nucleotides read TGTGCCAGCAGCTTACTGGCTGGGGCCAACGTCCTGACTTTC. Amino acid sequence: CASSLLAGANVLTF. V is TRBV7-9 and J is TRBJ2-6; no clear D. Trimming took 2 bases from V and 2 from J, leaving 4 bases between them. The CDR3 covers 14 residues. CDR1 and CDR2 (germline): SEHNR, FQNEAQ (reference sequence).

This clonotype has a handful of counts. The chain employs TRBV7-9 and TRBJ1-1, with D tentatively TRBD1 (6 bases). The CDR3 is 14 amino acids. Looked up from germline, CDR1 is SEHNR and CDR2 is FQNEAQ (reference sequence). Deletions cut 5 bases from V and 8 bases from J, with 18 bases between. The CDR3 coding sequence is TGTGCCAGCAGCCCCGGGACACTTTTCGTCGAAGCTTTCTTT. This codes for CASSPGTLFVEAFF.

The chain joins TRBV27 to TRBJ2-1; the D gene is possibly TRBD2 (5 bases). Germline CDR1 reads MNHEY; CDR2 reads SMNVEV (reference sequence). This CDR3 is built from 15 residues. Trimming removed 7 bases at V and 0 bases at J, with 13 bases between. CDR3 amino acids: CASTPGWSSYNEQFF. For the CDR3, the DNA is TGTGCCAGCACCCCGGGGTGGAGCTCCTACAATGAGCAGTTCTTC.

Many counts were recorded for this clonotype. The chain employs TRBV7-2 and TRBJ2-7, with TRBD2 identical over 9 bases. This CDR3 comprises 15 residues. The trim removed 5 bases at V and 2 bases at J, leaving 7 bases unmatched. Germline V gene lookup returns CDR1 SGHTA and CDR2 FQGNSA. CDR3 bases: TGTGCCAGCAGCCTAAGGACTAGCGCTGCCTACGAGCAGTACTTC. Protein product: CASSLRTSAAYEQYF.

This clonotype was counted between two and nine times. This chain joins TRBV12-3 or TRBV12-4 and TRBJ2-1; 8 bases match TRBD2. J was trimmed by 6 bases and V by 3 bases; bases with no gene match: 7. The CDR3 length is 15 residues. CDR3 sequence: CASSLQAGVFNEQFF. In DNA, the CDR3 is TGTGCCAGCAGTTTGCAAGCGGGAGTCTTCAATGAGCAGTTCTTC.

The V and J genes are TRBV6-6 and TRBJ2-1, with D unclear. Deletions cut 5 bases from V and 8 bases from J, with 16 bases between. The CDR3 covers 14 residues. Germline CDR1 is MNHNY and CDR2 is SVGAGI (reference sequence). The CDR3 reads CASSRLSGWDEQFF. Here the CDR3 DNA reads TGTGCCAGCAGTCGACTCTCGGGTTGGGATGAGCAGTTCTTC.

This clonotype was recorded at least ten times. In nucleotides, the CDR3 is TGTGCCAGCAGCCTTGCCCCCTATCTAACTAATGAAAAACTGTTTTTT. This encodes CASSLAPYLTNEKLFF. The chain links TRBV7-2 to TRBJ1-4; D not certain. Germline V gene sequence: CDR1 SGHTA, CDR2 FQGNSA. V shed 5 bases and J shed 1 base, with 14 bases lying between them. The CDR3 is made up of 16 amino acids.

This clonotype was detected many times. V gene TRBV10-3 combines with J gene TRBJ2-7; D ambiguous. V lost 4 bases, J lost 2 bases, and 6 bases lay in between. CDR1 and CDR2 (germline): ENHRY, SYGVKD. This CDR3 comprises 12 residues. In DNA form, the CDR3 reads TGTGCCATCAGTGGCGGAGCCTACGAGCAGTACTTC. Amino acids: CAISGGAYEQYF.

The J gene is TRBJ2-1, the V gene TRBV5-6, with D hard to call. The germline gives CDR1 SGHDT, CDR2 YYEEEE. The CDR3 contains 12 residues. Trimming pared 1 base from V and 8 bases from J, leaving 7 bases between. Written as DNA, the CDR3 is TGTGCCAGCAGCTTGCTGGCCCATGAGCAGTTCTTC. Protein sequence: CASSLLAHEQFF.

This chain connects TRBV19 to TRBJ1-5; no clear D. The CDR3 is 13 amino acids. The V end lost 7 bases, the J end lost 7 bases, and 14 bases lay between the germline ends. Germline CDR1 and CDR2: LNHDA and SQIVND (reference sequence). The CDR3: CASMDQPVQPQHF. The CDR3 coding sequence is TGTGCCAGTATGGACCAACCCGTACAGCCCCAGCATTTT.

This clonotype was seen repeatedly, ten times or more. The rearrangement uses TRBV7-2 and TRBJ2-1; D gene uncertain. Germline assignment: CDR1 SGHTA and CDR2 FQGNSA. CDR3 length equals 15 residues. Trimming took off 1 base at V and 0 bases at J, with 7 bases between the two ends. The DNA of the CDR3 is TGTGCCAGCAGCTTAGGGGTAGGCTCCTACAATGAGCAGTTCTTC. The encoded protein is CASSLGVGSYNEQFF.